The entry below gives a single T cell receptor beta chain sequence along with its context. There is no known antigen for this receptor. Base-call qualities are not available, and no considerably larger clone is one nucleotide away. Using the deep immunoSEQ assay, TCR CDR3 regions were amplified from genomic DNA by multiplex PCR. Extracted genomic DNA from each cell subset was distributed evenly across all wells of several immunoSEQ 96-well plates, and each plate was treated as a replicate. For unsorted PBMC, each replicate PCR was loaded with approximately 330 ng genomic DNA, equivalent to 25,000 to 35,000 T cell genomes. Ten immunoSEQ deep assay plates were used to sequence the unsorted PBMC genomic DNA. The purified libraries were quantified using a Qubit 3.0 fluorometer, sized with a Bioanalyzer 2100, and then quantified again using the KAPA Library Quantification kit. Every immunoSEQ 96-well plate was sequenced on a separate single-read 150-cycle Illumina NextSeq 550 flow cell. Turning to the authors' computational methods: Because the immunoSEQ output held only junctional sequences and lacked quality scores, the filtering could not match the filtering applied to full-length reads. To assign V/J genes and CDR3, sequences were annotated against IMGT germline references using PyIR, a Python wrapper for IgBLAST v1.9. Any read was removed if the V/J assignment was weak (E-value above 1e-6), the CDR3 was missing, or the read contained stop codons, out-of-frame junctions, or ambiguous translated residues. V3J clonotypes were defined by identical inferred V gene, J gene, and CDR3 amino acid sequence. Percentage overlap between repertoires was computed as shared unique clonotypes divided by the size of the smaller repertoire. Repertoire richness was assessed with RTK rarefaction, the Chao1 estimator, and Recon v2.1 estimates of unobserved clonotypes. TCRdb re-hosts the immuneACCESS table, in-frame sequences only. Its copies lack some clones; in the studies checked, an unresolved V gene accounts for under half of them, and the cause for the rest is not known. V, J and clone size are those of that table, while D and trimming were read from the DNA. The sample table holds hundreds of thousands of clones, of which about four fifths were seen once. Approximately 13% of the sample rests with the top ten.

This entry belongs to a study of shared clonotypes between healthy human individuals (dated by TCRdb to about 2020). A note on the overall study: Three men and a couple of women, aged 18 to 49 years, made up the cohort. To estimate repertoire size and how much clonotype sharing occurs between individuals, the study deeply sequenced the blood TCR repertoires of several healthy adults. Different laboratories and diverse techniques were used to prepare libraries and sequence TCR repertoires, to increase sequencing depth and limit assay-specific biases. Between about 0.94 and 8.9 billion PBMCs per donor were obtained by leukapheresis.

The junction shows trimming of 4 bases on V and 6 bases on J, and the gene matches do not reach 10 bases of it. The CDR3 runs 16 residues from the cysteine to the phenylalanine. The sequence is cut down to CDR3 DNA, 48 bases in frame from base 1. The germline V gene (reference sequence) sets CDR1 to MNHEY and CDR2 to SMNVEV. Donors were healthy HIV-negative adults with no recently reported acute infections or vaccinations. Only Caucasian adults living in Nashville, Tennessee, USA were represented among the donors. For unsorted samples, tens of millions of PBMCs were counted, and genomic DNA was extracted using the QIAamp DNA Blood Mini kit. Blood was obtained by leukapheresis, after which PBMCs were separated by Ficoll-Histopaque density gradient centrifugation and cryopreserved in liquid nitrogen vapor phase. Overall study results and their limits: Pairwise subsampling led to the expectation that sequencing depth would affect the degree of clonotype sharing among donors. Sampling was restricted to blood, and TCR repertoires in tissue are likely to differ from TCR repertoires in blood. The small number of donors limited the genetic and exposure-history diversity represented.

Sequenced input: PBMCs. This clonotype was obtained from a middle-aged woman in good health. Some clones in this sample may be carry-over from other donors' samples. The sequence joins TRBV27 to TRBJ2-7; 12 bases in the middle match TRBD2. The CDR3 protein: CASSCLAGGPGCEQYF. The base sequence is TGTGCCAGCAGTTGTCTAGCGGGAGGGCCGGGATGCGAGCAGTACTTC.